Listed here are 7 T cell receptor beta chains from one sample, sequenced in a study of blood T cell repertoires in COVID-19. Clones were sequenced by immunoSEQ multiplex PCR, and TCRdb holds only the in-frame ones, with some missing. The sample consists of 25,000 or so clones, about 80% of them appearing once. Input material: peripheral blood. These receptors were obtained from a man aged 65 to 85 with acute or convalescent COVID-19.

This chain uses TRBV2 with TRBJ2-1; 9 positions match TRBD2. The CDR3 runs to 15 residues. Germline V CDR1 and CDR2: SNHLY, FYNNEI. V shed 2 bases and J 5 bases; nucleotides not matched to a gene: 4. The CDR3 sequence is CASSEPAGGDNEQFF. The CDR3 DNA follows: TGTGCCAGCAGTGAACCCGCGGGAGGGGACAATGAGCAGTTCTTC. Variable domain in full (rest from reference TRBV2 and TRBJ2-1): EPEVTQTPSHQVTQMGQEVILRCVPISNHLYFYWYRQILGQKVEFLVSFYNNEISEKSEIFDDQFSVERPDGSNFTLKIRSTKLEDSAMYFCASSEPAGGDNEQFFGPGTRLTVL.

This clone appeared a single time. In DNA, the CDR3 is TGTGCCAGCAGTTCACGGGGGACAGGGAACTATGGCTACACCTTC. Its protein product is CASSSRGTGNYGYTF. This chain uses TRBV27 with TRBJ1-2; 9 nucleotides match TRBD1. This CDR3 region has 15 residues. The trim removed 4 bases at V and 2 bases at J, leaving 5 bases unmatched. CDR1 is MNHEY and CDR2 is SMNVEV in the germline V gene (reference sequence).

The chain uses TRBV11-2 and TRBJ1-6, with D unclear. Trimming removed 5 bases at V and 10 bases at J, with 15 bases between. Germline CDR1 is SGHAT and CDR2 is FQNNGV. The CDR3 runs to 14 residues. The DNA for the CDR3 is TGTGCCAGCAGCGGACGGGGTATAGTATCACCCCTCCACTTT. It is translated as CASSGRGIVSPLHF.

The chain couples TRBV28 to TRBJ1-2, with 7 bases that match TRBD1. Germline loops: CDR1 MDHEN, CDR2 SYDVKM. The ends lost 7 bases at V and 4 bases at J; junction bases unmatched: 9. The CDR3 is made up of 14 amino acids. This CDR3 reads CASTERTGPYGYTF. DNA of the CDR3: TGTGCCAGCACCGAAAGGACAGGACCCTATGGCTACACCTTC.

J is TRBJ1-4 and V is TRBV5-6; 8 positions match TRBD1. Unmatched junction bases numbered 5, after V lost 4 bases and J lost 6 bases. This CDR3 is 14 amino acids long. Germline values: CDR1 SGHDT, CDR2 YYEEEE. CDR3 DNA sequence: TGTGCCAGCAGCACCAGGGGGCTGGATGAAAAACTGTTTTTT. It translates to CASSTRGLDEKLFF.

The chain links TRBV11-3 to TRBJ1-6, with TRBD1 as a possible D gene (5 bases). Deletions cut 3 bases from V and 6 bases from J, with 9 bases between. This CDR3 region has 14 residues. Per the germline V gene, CDR1 is SGHNT and CDR2 is YENEEA. CDR3 bases: TGTGCCAGCAGCTTGGGGGGGAGTAATTCACCCCTCCACTTT. As protein: CASSLGGSNSPLHF.

The V gene is TRBV30, the J gene TRBJ1-6, with 7 bases identical to TRBD1. The V gene's germline CDR1 is GTSNPN and CDR2 SVGIG (reference sequence). V lost 7 bases, J lost 9 bases, and 12 bases stayed unmatched. The CDR3 is 14 amino acids. This CDR3 is CALAPGQRGSPLHF. CDR3 DNA: TGTGCCTTGGCCCCGGGACAGAGGGGTTCACCCCTCCACTTT.